The 16 T cell receptor beta chains below come from one sample, sequenced in a study of prognosis after radiotherapy for stage I lung cancer (dated by TCRdb to about 2021). Sequenced on an Illumina HiSeq 3000. Two rounds of multiplex PCR were performed to amplify the TCR beta CDR3 region from genomic DNA. The first PCR round used primers specific to each TRBV and TRBJ gene, with sequences filed in Chinese patent CN105087789A. The public reads were reanalyzed by TCRdb: fastp trimming at Q25, MiXCR alignment, in-frame beta chains only. Each record represents a unique CDR3 protein, reported with the most common genes and DNA among its rows. The sample table shows nearly 35,000 distinct CDR3 sequences, and 30% to 35% are seen once. Approximately 17% of the sample rests with the top ten. The input for sequencing was PBMCs, taken before or after stereotactic body radiation therapy (not recorded which). These receptor sequences come from a donor aged 50 or older with non-small cell lung cancer.

This clonotype was seen repeatedly, ten times or more. The V call is TRBV9, the J call TRBJ2-2; D possibly matches TRBD1 or TRBD2 (5 bases each). The germline V gene encodes CDR1 SGDLS and CDR2 YYNGEE. Trimming removed 3 bases at V and 1 base at J, with 13 bases between. This CDR3 is 16 amino acids long. The DNA for the CDR3 is TGTGCCAGCAGCGCCCCCGGGACGGGGAACACCGGGGAGCTGTTTTTT. It is translated as CASSAPGTGNTGELFF.

The rearrangement uses TRBV9 and TRBJ2-2; 7 bases line up with TRBD1. The CDR3 runs 17 residues. CDR1 and CDR2 from the germline V gene are SGDLS and YYNGEE. J gave up 5 bases and V 4 bases, and 14 bases lay outside the gene matches. The CDR3 region is CASSTHRDSGFTGELFF. In DNA, the CDR3 is TGTGCCAGCAGCACCCACCGGGACAGTGGATTTACCGGGGAGCTGTTTTTT.

This clonotype showed up many times. The gene calls are TRBV19 and TRBJ1-5, with 9 bases matching TRBD1. Unmatched junction bases numbered 5, after V lost 6 bases and J lost 5 bases. There are 14 residues in the CDR3. The V gene's germline CDR1 is LNHDA and CDR2 SQIVND (reference sequence). The chain's CDR3 is CASRPTGGYQPQHF. CDR3 nucleotides: TGTGCCAGTAGGCCAACAGGGGGCTATCAGCCCCAGCATTTT.

Of note for this clonotype: Being one base from a much bigger clone, this may be a read error. The V call is TRBV7-9, the J call TRBJ1-3; D unclear. This CDR3 comprises 16 residues. Trimming pared 3 bases from V and 0 bases from J, leaving 12 bases between. CDR1 is SEHNR and CDR2 is FQNEAQ in the germline V gene (reference sequence). The CDR3 reads CASSFDTIHSGNTIYF. CDR3 bases: TGTGCCAGCAGCTTTGACACGATTCACTCTGGAAACACCATATATTTT.

This clonotype occurred many times. The chain recombines TRBV12-3 or TRBV12-4 with TRBJ2-5; D remains ambiguous. V lost 5 bases and J 0 bases, leaving 7 bases between the germline ends. The CDR3 is 13 amino acids. CDR3 sequence (DNA): TGTGCCAGCAGTCCTAGGTACCAAGAGACCCAGTACTTC. Translating gives CASSPRYQETQYF.

This clonotype was counted only a few times. A read error may explain this, as a much larger clone is one base away. The V gene is TRBV7-6, the J gene TRBJ2-2; TRBD1 might be the D (5 bases). This CDR3 has 16 amino acids. Germline CDR1 SGHVS, CDR2 FNYEAQ. Trimming removed 5 bases at V and 2 bases at J, with 15 bases between. The CDR3 DNA follows: TGTGCCAGCAGCCCGCGACATGGGGCAAACACCGGGGAGCTGTTTTTT. Its protein product is CASSPRHGANTGELFF.

This clonotype occurred many times. The V call is TRBV7-2, the J call TRBJ1-1, with 9 bases that match TRBD1. V trimming: 7 bases; J trimming: 4 bases; junction bases outside the gene matches: 7. The CDR3 totals 14 residues. Germline assignment: CDR1 SGHTA and CDR2 FQGNSA. CDR3 in DNA: TGTGCCAGCATCGACAGGGGGGAGAGCACTGAAGCTTTCTTT. It yields the protein CASIDRGESTEAFF.

The chain carries TRBV27 and TRBJ1-6, with D unresolved. Trimming shortened V by 0 bases and J by 8 bases, and 11 bases separated the two germline ends. CDR1 and CDR2 (germline): MNHEY, SMNVEV (reference sequence). This CDR3 comprises 15 residues. CDR3 protein: CASSLSRCGDSPLHF. CDR3 coding DNA: TGTGCCAGCAGTTTATCGAGGTGTGGAGATTCACCCCTCCACTTT.

In regard to this clonotype: A far larger clone is one nucleotide away, so this likely arose from a read error. The chain couples TRBV6-8 to TRBJ2-1; the D call may be TRBD1 or TRBD2 (7 bases each). This CDR3 comprises 16 residues. CDR1 MNHGY and CDR2 SAAAGT come from the germline V gene. The CDR3 here is CASSSFRGGGEAEHFF. The CDR3 DNA sequence: TGTGCCAGCAGTTCGTTCAGGGGGGGGGGCGAAGCTGAGCATTTCTTC.

This clonotype appeared a few times. V and J are TRBV28 and TRBJ1-2, with unresolved D. V dropped 10 bases and J dropped 8 bases, with 20 bases sitting between them. Germline CDR1 and CDR2: MDHEN and SYDVKM. The CDR3 consists of 13 residues. CDR3 region: CAIQVQLSLGYTF. DNA of the CDR3: TGTGCCATCCAGGTACAGCTGAGTTTAGGCTACACCTTC.

This chain joins TRBV27 and TRBJ1-4; D gene uncertain. The CDR3 runs 14 residues. V shed 3 bases and J shed 8 bases, with 13 bases lying between them. Per germline, CDR1 MNHEY and CDR2 SMNVEV (reference sequence). The CDR3 coding sequence is TGTGCCAGCAGTTTTGGCAGGTCTGGAGAAAAACTGTTTTTT. Its protein product is CASSFGRSGEKLFF.

In regard to this clonotype: A read error may produce the germline difference seen at one junction end. This chain joins TRBV2 and TRBJ2-7, with D perhaps matching TRBD1 (5 bases). Germline V gene data show CDR1 as SNHLY and CDR2 as FYNNEI. This CDR3 spans 21 amino acids. CDR3 sequence reads: CASSEGFSCRAIRLGVYEQHF. The CDR3 coding sequence is TGTGCCAGCAGTGAAGGCTTTTCCTGCAGGGCGATTCGCCTAGGGGTTTACGAGCAGCACTTC.

The genes are TRBV27 and TRBJ1-4; tentative D call: TRBD1 (6 bases). V lost 10 bases and J 3 bases, leaving 12 bases between the germline ends. The CDR3 extends over 13 amino acids. CDR1 and CDR2 (germline): MNHEY, SMNVEV (reference sequence). CDR3 nucleotides: TGTGCCATCATGGGGGCAGCTAATGAAAAACTGTTTTTT. Translated: CAIMGAANEKLFF.

Ten or more counts support this clonotype. One base away lies a much larger clone, so this may be a sequencing read error. This likely comes from a read error, as the CDR3 has no conserved phenylalanine or tryptophan at its end. This CDR3 reads CASSPGQNYGYTS. CDR3 in DNA: TGTGCCAGCAGTCCGGGACAGAACTATGGCTACACCTCC. The V and J genes are TRBV28 and TRBJ1-2; 7 nucleotides align to TRBD1. Germline V gene sequence: CDR1 MDHEN, CDR2 SYDVKM. The junction had 2 bases not matched to a gene; V was cut back by 5 bases and J by 2 bases. The CDR3 has 13 amino acids.

A remark on this clonotype: One end of the junction varies from germline; a read error may be responsible. The V and J genes are TRBV15 and TRBJ2-3, with D perhaps matching TRBD1 (5 bases). Germline V gene sequence: CDR1 LNHNV, CDR2 YYDKDF (reference sequence). This CDR3 has 14 residues. This CDR3 is CAASRYRGPDTQYF. The CDR3 DNA is TGTGCCGCCAGCAGATATAGGGGCCCAGATACGCAGTATTTT.

This clonotype was seen repeatedly, ten times or more. The rearrangement joins TRBV30 to TRBJ2-3, with 8 positions matching TRBD2. Trimming at V came to 2 bases and at J to 2 bases, leaving 6 bases not matched to a gene. Germline V CDR1 and CDR2: GTSNPN, SVGIG (reference sequence). This CDR3 has 15 amino acids. The CDR3 coding sequence is TGTGCCTGGAGTAGCGGGAGCTTAACCACAGATACGCAGTATTTT. Amino acids: CAWSSGSLTTDTQYF.